These T cell receptor beta chains were read from a single sample in a study of CD8 T cells in ankylosing spondylitis. One entry per CDR3 protein, called by TCRdb with MiXCR from the 5' RACE reads. The sample lists fewer than 400,000 distinct CDR3 sequences; 7% to 9% were seen once. The sequencing sample was made of blood, either unsorted or a sorted T cell fraction (not recorded which). These receptors all come from a male donor with ankylosing spondylitis. CDR3s include the opening cysteine and the closing phenylalanine or tryptophan. Fields, in order: clone size, D gene, J gene, V gene, CDR3 DNA, CDR3 protein. The D gene is left open where the match is weak. Only some rows state a clone size, as once, few, many or a class for expanded clones.

>many|.|TRBJ2-2|TRBV29-1
TGCAGCGTTGCCAACACCGGGGAGCTGTTTTTT
CSVANTGELFF
>many|.|TRBJ1-1|TRBV2
TGTGCCAGCCGGGTTGGACCCGGGTACACTGAAGCTTTCTTT
CASRVGPGYTEAFF
>.|.|TRBJ2-2|TRBV5-1
TGCGCCAGCAGCTTGGTTCAGGCCTTCACCGGGGAGCTGTTTTTT
CASSLVQAFTGELFF
>.|.|TRBJ1-2|TRBV7-2
TGTGCCAGCAGCCCTTCTATTGACTATGGCTACACCTTC
CASSPSIDYGYTF
>.|.|TRBJ1-1|TRBV7-9
TGTGCCAGCAGCCTCAAGACTGAAGCTTTCTTT
CASSLKTEAFF
>many|.|TRBJ1-2|TRBV6-1
TGTGCCAGCAGTGAGAGCAGGAAGCCTTCTCTCTTC
CASSESRKPSLF
>.|TRBD1|TRBJ1-4|TRBV27
TGTGCCAGCAGTTTTTATTTGGGACAGGGGAATGAAAAACTGTTTTTT
CASSFYLGQGNEKLFF
>.|TRBD1|TRBJ2-2|TRBV12-3/TRBV12-4
TGTGCCAGCAGTCCAAGGGACAGGGTGATCGGGGAGCTGTTTTTT
CASSPRDRVIGELFF
>many|.|TRBJ2-5|TRBV29-1
TGCAGCGTCCGACCCGTGGGAGTCGTGGAGACCCAGTACTTC
CSVRPVGVVETQYF
>few|.|TRBJ1-1|TRBV25-1
TGTGCCAGCAGTGCAATAGGACGGAACTCTGAAGCTTTCTTT
CASSAIGRNSEAFF
>few|.|TRBJ1-5|TRBV18
TGTGCCAGCTCACCACGGTTGGACGGAGGCTATCAGCCCCAGCATTTT
CASSPRLDGGYQPQHF
>.|.|TRBJ2-5|TRBV24-1
TGTGCCACCAGTTTAGCAGGTTCAGAGACCCAGTACTTC
CATSLAGSETQYF
>many|.|TRBJ1-1|TRBV29-1
TGCAGCGTTGGGACAGTGAACACTGAAGCTTTCTTT
CSVGTVNTEAFF
>few|TRBD2|TRBJ2-5|TRBV28
TGTGCCAGCAGTTTACTAGCGGGAGATGAGACCCAGTACTTC
CASSLLAGDETQYF
>.|TRBD2|TRBJ2-1|TRBV4-3
TGCGCCAGCAGCCTCGAAACGGGACTACCCTCCTACAATGAGCAGTTCTTC
CASSLETGLPSYNEQFF
>.|TRBD2|TRBJ2-5|TRBV6-2/TRBV6-3
TGTGCCAGCAGTTACTCCACTAGCGGGAGTGCCATGGGATGGTTAAGTTTTGAGACCCAGTACTTC
CASSYSTSGSAMGWLSFETQYF
>.|TRBD1|TRBJ2-5|TRBV12-3/TRBV12-4
TGTGCCAGCAGTTTAATGGGACAGACACAAGAGACCCAGTACTTC
CASSLMGQTQETQYF
>many|.|TRBJ2-1|TRBV29-1
TGCAGCGCCACAGGGTGGGATGAGCAGTTCTTC
CSATGWDEQFF
>few|TRBD2|TRBJ2-1|TRBV7-6
TGTGCCAGCAGCCCTAGCGGGTCCCACTCGTTCAATGAGCAGTTCTTC
CASSPSGSHSFNEQFF
>many|.|TRBJ1-5|TRBV12-3/TRBV12-4
TGTGCCAGCAGTTTACCCTTGAGGCCCCAGCATTTT
CASSLPLRPQHF
>many|.|TRBJ2-1|TRBV5-1
TGCGCCAGCCAGCTGACGCCAGCTACTTCCTACAATGAGCAGTTCTTC
CASQLTPATSYNEQFF
>.|TRBD2|TRBJ2-7|TRBV20-1
TGCAGTGCCGCCGGGGCTAGCGGGATCTACGAGCAGTACTTC
CSAAGASGIYEQYF
>few|.|TRBJ2-3|TRBV9
TGTGCCAGCAGCGTAGACGGAGACGGCACAGATACGCAGTATTTT
CASSVDGDGTDTQYF
>few|TRBD2|TRBJ2-1|TRBV5-1
TGCGCCAGCAGGCTGACTAGCGGATTCAATGAGCAGTTCTTC
CASRLTSGFNEQFF
>few|TRBD2|TRBJ2-1|TRBV20-1
TGCAGTGCTAGGGGACTAGCGGGAGTCGATGAGCAGTTCTTC
CSARGLAGVDEQFF
>many|TRBD2|TRBJ2-5|TRBV24-1
TGTGCCACCAGTGTAGCGGGAGGTGAGAAAGAGACCCAGTACTTC
CATSVAGGEKETQYF
>.|TRBD1|TRBJ1-5|TRBV12-3/TRBV12-4
TGTGCCAGCAGACACGGGACAGGGGGGAGGCAGCCCCAGCATTTT
CASRHGTGGRQPQHF
>.|.|TRBJ2-7|TRBV6-1
TGTGCCAGCAGAAACAGGGGACTTTCCTACGAGCAGTACTTC
CASRNRGLSYEQYF
>many|.|TRBJ2-6|TRBV5-4
TGTGCCAGCAGCCCCCCCATACAGGGTTTTGGGGCCAACGTCCTGACTTTC
CASSPPIQGFGANVLTF